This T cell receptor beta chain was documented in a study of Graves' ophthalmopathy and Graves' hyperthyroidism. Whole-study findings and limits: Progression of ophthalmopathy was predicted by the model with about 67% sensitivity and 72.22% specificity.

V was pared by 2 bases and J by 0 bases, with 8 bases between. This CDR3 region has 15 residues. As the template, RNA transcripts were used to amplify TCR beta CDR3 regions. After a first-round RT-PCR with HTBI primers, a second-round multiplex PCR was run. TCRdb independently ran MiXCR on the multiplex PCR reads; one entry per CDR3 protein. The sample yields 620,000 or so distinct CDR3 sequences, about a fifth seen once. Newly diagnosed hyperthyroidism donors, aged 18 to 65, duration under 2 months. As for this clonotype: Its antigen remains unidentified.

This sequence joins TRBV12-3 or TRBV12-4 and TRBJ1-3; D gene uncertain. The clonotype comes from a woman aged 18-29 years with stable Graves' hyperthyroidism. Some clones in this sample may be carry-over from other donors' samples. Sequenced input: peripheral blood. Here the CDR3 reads CASSLQLGSGNTIYF. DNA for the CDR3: TGTGCCAGCAGTTTACAGTTGGGCTCTGGAAACACCATATATTTT.